This T cell receptor (beta chain) was sequenced for a study of T cells in Graves' hyperthyroidism and ophthalmopathy. Study information: Initial diagnosis, before any treatment, was when peripheral blood was collected.

Findings and caveats of the study: A model using 13 V-J features told ophthalmopathy apart from stable hyperthyroidism. Most expanded thyroid clonotypes above 0.001 recurred in blood.

Regions amplified from RNA transcripts were the TCR beta CDR3 regions. First-round RT-PCR targeting the TCR CDR3 was performed with the HTBI primer set. A single record per CDR3 protein comes from TCRdb applying MiXCR to the multiplex PCR reads. The repertoire includes roughly 350,000 distinct CDR3 sequences, roughly 13% of them detected once, and 30% to 35% sits in the top ten. On the basis of clinical symptoms, serum thyroxine and TRAb, thyroid ultrasound and orbital computed tomography, diagnoses were made. This clonotype was counted only a few times. Its antigen is as yet unknown. V shed 8 bases and J shed 9 bases, with 14 bases lying between them. CDR1 is MNHNS, CDR2 SASEGT, per germline. This CDR3 comprises 12 residues.

The V and J genes are TRBV6-1 and TRBJ1-5; D remains ambiguous. This receptor was taken from a woman in her 40s with Graves' ophthalmopathy. Material for sequencing was blood. CDR3 residues: CASAEGRGPQHF. CDR3 DNA: TGTGCCAGCGCCGAAGGGCGGGGGCCCCAGCATTTT.